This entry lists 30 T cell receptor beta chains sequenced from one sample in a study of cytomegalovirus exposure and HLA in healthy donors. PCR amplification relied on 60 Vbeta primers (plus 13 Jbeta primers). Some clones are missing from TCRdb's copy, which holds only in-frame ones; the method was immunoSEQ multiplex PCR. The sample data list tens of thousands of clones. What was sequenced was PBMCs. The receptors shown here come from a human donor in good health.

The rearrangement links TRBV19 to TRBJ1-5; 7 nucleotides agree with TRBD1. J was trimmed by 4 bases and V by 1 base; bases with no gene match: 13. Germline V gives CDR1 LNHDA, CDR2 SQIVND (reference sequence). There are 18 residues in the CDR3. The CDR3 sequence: CASSIVGFGDRRNQPQHF. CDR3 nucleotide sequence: TGTGCCAGTAGTATAGTAGGGTTTGGGGACAGAAGGAATCAGCCCCAGCATTTT.

DNA for the CDR3: TGTGCCAGCAGTCCCCTCGGGGGGGGCCTAGGCGAGCAGTACTTC. Translating gives CASSPLGGGLGEQYF. This rearrangement joins TRBV28 to TRBJ2-7; 8 nucleotides agree with TRBD2. Germline values: CDR1 MDHEN, CDR2 SYDVKM. This CDR3 contains 15 residues. V trimming: 5 bases; J trimming: 6 bases; junction bases outside the gene matches: 12.

CDR3 sequence (DNA): TGTGCCAGCTCACCAGGGTCAGGACAGGGAATCAATCAGCCCCAGCATTTT. This sequence encodes CASSPGSGQGINQPQHF. The chain carries TRBV18 and TRBJ1-5, with 8 bases identical to TRBD1. Trimming removed 2 bases from V and 3 bases from J; junction bases left unmatched: 9. Germline CDR1 KGHSH, CDR2 LQKENI. The CDR3 runs 17 residues.

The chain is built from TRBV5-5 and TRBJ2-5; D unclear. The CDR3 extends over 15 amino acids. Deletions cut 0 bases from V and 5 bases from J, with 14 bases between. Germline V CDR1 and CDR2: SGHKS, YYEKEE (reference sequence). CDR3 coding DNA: TGTGCCAGCAGCTTGGGCGAGTCCCTCATGGAGACCCAGTACTTC. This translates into CASSLGESLMETQYF. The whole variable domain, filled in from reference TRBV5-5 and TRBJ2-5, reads DAGVTQSPTHLIKTRGQQVTLRCSPISGHKSVSWYQQVLGQGPQFIFQYYEKEERGRGNFPDRFSARQFPNYSSELNVNALLLGDSALYLCASSLGESLMETQYFGPGTRLLVL.

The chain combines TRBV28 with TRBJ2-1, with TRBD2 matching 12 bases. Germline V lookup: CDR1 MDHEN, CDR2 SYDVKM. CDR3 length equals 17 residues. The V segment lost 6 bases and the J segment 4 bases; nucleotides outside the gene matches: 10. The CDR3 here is CASRGLAGRSTYNEQFF. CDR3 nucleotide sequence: TGTGCCAGCAGAGGACTAGCGGGGCGGTCTACATACAATGAGCAGTTCTTC.

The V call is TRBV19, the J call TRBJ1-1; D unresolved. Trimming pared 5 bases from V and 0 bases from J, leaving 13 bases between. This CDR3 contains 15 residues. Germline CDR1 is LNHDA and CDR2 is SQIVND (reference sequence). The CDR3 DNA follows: TGTGCCAGTAGTGCAACAGTGTACATGAACACTGAAGCTTTCTTT. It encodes CASSATVYMNTEAFF. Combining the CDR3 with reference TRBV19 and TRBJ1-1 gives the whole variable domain DGGITQSPKYLFRKEGQNVTLSCEQNLNHDAMYWYRQDPGQGLRLIYYSQIVNDFQKGDIAEGYSVSREKKESFPLTVTSAQKNPTAFYLCASSATVYMNTEAFFGQGTRLTVV.

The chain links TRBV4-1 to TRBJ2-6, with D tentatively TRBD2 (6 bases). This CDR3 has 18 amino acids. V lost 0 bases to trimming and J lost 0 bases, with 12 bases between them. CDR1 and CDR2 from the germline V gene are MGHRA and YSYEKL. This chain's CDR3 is CASSQEGGIHSGANVLTF. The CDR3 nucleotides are TGCGCCAGCAGCCAAGAAGGCGGGATCCACTCTGGGGCCAACGTCCTGACTTTC.

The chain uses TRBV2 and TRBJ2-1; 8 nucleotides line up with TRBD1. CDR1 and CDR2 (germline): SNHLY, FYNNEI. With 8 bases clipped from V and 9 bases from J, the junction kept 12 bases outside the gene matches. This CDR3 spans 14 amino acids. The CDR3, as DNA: TGTGCCAGCCTGCGGGACAGGATTGGTGGTGAGCAGTTCTTC. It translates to CASLRDRIGGEQFF.

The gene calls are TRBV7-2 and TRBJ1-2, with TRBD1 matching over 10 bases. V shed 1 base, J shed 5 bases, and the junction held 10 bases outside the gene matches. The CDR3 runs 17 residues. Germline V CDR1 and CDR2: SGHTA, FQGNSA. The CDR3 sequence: CASSLGQGALLTYGYTF. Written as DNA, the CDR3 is TGTGCCAGCAGCTTAGGACAGGGGGCCCTCTTAACATATGGCTACACCTTC. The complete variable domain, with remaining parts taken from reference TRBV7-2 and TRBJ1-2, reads GAGVSQSPSNKVTEKGKDVELRCDPISGHTALYWYRQSLGQGLEFLIYFQGNSAPDKSGLPSDRFSAERTGGSVSTLTIQRTQQEDSAVYLCASSLGQGALLTYGYTFGSGTRLTVV.

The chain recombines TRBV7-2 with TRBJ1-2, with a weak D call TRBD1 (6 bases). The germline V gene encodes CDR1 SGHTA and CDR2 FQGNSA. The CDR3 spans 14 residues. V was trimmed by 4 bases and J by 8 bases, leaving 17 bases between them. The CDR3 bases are TGTGCCAGCAGCTCCGGTTGGGGGGGCGAAGGCTACACCTTC. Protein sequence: CASSSGWGGEGYTF.

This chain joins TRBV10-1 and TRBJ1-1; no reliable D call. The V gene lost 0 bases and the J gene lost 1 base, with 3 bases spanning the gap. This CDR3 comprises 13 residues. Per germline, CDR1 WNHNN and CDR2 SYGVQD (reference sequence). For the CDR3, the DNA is TGCGCCAGCAGTGAGTCGAGGAACACTGAAGCTTTCTTT. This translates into CASSESRNTEAFF.

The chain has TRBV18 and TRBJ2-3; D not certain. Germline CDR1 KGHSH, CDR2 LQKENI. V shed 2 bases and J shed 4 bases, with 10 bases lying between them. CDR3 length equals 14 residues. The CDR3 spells CASSPSLAADTQYF. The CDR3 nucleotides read TGTGCCAGCTCACCAAGTCTCGCGGCAGATACGCAGTATTTT.

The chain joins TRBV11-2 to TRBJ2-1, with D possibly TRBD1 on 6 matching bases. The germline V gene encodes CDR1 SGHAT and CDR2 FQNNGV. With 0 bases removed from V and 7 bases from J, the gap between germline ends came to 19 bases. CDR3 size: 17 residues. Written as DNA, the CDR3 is TGTGCCAGCAGCTTAGATCGAGGACAGTTGAGCGATAATGAGCAGTTCTTC. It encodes CASSLDRGQLSDNEQFF.

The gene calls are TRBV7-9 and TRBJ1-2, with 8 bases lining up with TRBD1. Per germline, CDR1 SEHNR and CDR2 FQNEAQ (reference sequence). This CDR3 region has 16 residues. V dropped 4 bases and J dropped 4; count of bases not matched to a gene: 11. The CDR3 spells CASSSVAQGVIYGYTF. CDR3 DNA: TGTGCCAGCAGCTCGGTTGCACAGGGGGTGATCTATGGCTACACCTTC.

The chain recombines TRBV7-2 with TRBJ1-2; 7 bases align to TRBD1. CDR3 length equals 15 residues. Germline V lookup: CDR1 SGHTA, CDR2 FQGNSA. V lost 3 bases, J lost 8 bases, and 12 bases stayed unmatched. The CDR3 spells CASSLGGDRVRGYTF. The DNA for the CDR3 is TGTGCCAGCAGCTTGGGGGGTGACAGGGTCAGGGGCTACACCTTC.

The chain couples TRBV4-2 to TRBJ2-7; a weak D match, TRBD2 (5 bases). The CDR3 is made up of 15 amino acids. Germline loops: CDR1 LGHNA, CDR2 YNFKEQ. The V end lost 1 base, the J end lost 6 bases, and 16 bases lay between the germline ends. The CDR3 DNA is TGTGCCAGCAGCCAAGGACGGGCGGAGGCGAGCGAGCAGTACTTC. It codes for CASSQGRAEASEQYF.

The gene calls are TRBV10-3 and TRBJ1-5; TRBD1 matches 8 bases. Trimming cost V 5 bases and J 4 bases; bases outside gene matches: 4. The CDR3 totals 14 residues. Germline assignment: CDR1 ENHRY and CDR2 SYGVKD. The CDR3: CAISPGTGNQPQHF. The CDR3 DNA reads TGTGCCATCAGTCCCGGGACAGGTAATCAGCCCCAGCATTTT.

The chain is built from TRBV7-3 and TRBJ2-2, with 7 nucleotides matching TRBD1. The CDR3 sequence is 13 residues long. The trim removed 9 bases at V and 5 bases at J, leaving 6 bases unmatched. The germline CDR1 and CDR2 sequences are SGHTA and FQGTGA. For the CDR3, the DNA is TGTGCCAGTGGACAGGAGCTAACCGGGGAGCTGTTTTTT. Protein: CASGQELTGELFF.

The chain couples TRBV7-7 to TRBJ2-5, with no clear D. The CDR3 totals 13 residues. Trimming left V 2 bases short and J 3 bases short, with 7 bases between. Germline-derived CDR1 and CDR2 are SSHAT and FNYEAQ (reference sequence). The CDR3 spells CASSLSIKETQYF. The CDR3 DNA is TGTGCCAGCAGCTTAAGCATAAAAGAGACCCAGTACTTC. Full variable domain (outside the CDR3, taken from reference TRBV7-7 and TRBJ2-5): GAGVSQSPRYKVTKRGQDVTLRCDPISSHATLYWYQQALGQGPEFLTYFNYEAQPDKSGLPSDRFSAERPEGSISTLTIQRTEQRDSAMYRCASSLSIKETQYFGPGTRLLVL.

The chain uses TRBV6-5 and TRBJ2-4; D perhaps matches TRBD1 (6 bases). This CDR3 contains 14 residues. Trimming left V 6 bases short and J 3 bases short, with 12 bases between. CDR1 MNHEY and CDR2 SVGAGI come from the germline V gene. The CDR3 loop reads CASSPQGVKNIQYF. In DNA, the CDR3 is TGTGCCAGCAGCCCACAGGGAGTCAAAAACATTCAGTACTTC.

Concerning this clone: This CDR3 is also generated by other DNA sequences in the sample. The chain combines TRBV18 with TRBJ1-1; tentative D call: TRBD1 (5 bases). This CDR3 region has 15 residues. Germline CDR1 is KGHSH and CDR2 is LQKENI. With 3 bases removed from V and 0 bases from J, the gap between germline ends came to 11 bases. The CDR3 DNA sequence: TGTGCCAGCTCACCGGGACTCTTTATGAACACTGAAGCTTTCTTT. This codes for CASSPGLFMNTEAFF.

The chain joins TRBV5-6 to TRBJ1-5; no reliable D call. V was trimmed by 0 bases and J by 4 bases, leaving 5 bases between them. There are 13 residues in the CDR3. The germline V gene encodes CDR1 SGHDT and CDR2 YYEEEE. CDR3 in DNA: TGTGCCAGCAGCTTGGGGCCAAATCAGCCCCAGCATTTT. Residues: CASSLGPNQPQHF.

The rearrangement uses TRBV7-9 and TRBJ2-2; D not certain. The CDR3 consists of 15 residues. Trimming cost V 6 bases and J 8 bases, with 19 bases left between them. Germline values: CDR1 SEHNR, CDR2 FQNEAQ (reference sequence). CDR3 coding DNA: TGTGCCAGCAGTTCGCCCAGATTAGTCGGGGGGGAGCTGTTTTTT. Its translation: CASSSPRLVGGELFF.

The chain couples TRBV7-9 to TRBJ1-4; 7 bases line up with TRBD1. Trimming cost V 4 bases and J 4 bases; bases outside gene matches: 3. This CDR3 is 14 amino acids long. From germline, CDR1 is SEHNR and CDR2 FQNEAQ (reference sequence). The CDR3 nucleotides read TGTGCCAGCAGCTCGGGACAGTTTAATGAAAAACTGTTTTTT. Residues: CASSSGQFNEKLFF.

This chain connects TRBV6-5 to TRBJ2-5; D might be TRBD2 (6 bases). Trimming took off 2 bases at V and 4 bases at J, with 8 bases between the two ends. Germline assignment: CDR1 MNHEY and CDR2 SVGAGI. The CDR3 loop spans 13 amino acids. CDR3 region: CASSYMGGETQYF. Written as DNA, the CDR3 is TGTGCCAGCAGTTACATGGGGGGAGAGACCCAGTACTTC.

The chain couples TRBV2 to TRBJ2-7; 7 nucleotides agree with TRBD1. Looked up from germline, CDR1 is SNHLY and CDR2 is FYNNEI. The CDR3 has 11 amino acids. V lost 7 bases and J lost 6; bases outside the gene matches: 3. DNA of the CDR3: TGTGCCAGCAACAGGGGAACCGAGCAGTACTTC. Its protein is CASNRGTEQYF.

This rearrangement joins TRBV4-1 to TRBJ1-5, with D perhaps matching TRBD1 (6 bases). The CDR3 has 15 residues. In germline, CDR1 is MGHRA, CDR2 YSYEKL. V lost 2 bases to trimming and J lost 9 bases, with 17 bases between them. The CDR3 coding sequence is TGCGCCAGCAGCCAATCTCGGGGGGCGTATCGGCCCCAGCATTTT. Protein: CASSQSRGAYRPQHF.

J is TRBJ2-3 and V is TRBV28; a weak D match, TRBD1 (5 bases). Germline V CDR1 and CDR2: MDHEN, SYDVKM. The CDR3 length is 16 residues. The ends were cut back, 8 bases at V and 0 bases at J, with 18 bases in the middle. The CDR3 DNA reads TGTGCCAGCGGATTAGGACACACGACTAGCACAGATACGCAGTATTTT. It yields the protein CASGLGHTTSTDTQYF.

CDR3 in amino acids: CASSLAGQGIRNTIYF. Written as DNA, the CDR3 is TGTGCCAGCAGCTTAGCGGGGCAGGGTATCAGAAACACCATATATTTT. The chain combines TRBV7-8 with TRBJ1-3, with a tentative D call TRBD1 (5 bases). Trimming took off 0 bases at V and 5 bases at J, with 14 bases between the two ends. The CDR3 is 16 residues long. CDR1 SGHVS and CDR2 FQNEAQ come from the germline V gene.

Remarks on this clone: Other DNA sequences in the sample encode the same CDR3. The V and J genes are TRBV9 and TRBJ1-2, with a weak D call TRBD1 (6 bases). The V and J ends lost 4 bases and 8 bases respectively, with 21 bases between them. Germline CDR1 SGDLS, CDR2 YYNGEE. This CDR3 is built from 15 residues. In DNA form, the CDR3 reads TGTGCCAGCAGCCCACACCTCACGGACAGCAGGGGCTACACCTTC. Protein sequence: CASSPHLTDSRGYTF.